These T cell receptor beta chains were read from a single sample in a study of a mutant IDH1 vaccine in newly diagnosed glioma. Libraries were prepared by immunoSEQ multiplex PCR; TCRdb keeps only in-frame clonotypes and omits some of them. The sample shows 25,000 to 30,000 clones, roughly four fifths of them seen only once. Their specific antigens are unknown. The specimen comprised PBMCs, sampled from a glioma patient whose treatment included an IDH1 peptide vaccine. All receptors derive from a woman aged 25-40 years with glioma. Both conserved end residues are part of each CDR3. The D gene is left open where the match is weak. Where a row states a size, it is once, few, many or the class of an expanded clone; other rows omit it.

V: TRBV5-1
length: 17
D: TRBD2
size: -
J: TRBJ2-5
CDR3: CASSRTTSGKYQETQYF
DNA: TGCGCCAGCAGTCGTACGACTAGCGGGAAGTACCAAGAGACCCAGTACTTC

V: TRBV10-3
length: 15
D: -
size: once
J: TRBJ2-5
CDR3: CAISDPQKTQETQYF
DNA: TGTGCCATCAGTGACCCACAGAAAACCCAAGAGACCCAGTACTTC

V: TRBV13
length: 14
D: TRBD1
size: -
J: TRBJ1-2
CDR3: CASSSPGTGVGYTF
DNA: TGTGCCAGCAGCTCGCCCGGGACAGGGGTTGGCTACACCTTC

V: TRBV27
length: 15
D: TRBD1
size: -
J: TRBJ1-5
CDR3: CASRAGTGSNQPQHF
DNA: TGTGCCAGCAGAGCGGGGACAGGAAGCAATCAGCCCCAGCATTTT

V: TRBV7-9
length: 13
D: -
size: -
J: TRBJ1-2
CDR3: CASSLGGVYGYTF
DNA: TGTGCCAGCAGCTTAGGAGGGGTCTATGGCTACACCTTC

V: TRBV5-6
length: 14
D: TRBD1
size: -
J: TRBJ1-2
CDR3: CASSFGTGSYGYTF
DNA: TGTGCCAGCAGCTTCGGGACAGGGTCTTACGGCTACACCTTC

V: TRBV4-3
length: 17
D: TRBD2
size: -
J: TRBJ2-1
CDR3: CASSPGLAGTFYNEQFF
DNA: TGCGCCAGCAGCCCCGGACTAGCGGGGACCTTCTACAATGAGCAGTTCTTC

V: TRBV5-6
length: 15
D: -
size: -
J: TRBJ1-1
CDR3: CASSLEGGAYTEAFF
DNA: TGTGCCAGCAGCTTGGAAGGAGGAGCTTACACTGAAGCTTTCTTT

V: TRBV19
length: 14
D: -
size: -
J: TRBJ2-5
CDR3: CASSGLGYQETQYF
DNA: TGTGCCAGTAGCGGCTTGGGGTACCAAGAGACCCAGTACTTC

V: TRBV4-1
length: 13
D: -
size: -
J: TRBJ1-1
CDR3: CASSQTLNTEAFF
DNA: TGCGCCAGCAGCCAGACACTTAACACTGAAGCTTTCTTT

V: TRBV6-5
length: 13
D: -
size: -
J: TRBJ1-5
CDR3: CASSYWKDQPQHF
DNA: TGTGCCAGCAGTTACTGGAAGGATCAGCCCCAGCATTTT

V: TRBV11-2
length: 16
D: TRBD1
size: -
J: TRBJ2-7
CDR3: CASSTPGTGSSYEQYF
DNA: TGTGCCAGCAGCACTCCGGGGACAGGTTCTTCCTACGAGCAGTACTTC

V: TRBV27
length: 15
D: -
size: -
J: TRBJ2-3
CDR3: CASTFLGGRTDTQYF
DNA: TGTGCCAGCACCTTTTTGGGGGGTCGCACAGATACGCAGTATTTT

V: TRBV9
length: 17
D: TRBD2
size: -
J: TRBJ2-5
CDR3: CASSVGGLAGAQETQYF
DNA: TGTGCCAGCAGCGTAGGAGGACTAGCGGGGGCCCAAGAGACCCAGTACTTC

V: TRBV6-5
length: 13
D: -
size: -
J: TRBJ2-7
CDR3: CASGGGQAYEQYF
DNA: TGTGCCAGTGGGGGGGGACAAGCCTACGAGCAGTACTTC

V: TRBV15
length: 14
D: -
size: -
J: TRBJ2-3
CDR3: CATSRGGGDYTQYF
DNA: TGTGCCACCAGCAGAGGAGGGGGAGACTATACGCAGTATTTT

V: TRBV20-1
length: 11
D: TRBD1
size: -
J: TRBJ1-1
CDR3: CSARRGREAFF
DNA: TGCAGTGCTAGAAGGGGGCGTGAAGCTTTCTTT

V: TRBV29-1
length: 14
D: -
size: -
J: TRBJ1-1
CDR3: CSVDVGDSNTEAFF
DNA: TGCAGCGTTGATGTAGGGGATTCGAACACTGAAGCTTTCTTT

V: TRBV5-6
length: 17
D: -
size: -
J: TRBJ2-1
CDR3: CASSFRPSRSSYNEQFF
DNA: TGTGCCAGCAGCTTTAGGCCTAGCAGGAGCTCCTACAATGAGCAGTTCTTC

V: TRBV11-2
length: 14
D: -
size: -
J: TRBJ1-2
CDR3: CASSLAPTLYGYTF
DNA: TGTGCCAGCAGCTTAGCCCCGACCCTGTATGGCTACACCTTC

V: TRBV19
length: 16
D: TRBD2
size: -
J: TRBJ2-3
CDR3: CASRPTTSSTTDTQYF
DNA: TGTGCCAGTAGACCTACGACTAGCTCAACCACAGATACGCAGTATTTT

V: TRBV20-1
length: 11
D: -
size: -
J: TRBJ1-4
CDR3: CSAIYGEKLFF
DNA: TGCAGTGCTATATATGGTGAAAAACTGTTTTTT

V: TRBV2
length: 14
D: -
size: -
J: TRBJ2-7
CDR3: CASSERGFGGEQYF
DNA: TGTGCCAGCAGTGAAAGAGGGTTCGGCGGCGAGCAGTACTTC

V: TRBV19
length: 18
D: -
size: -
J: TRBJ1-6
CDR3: CASSISKGSSSYNSPLHF
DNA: TGTGCCAGTAGTATCTCCAAGGGCTCCAGCTCCTATAATTCACCCCTCCACTTT

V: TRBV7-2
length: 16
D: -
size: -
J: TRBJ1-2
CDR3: CASSPRPGAKLGGYTF
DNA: TGTGCCAGCAGCCCACGACCGGGGGCGAAATTGGGTGGCTACACCTTC